Listed here is a single T cell receptor (beta chain). The antigen this receptor binds is unknown. The junction departs from the called germline gene at one end, perhaps through a read error. Library method: PCR. The reads were generated on a NextSeq 500. The public reads were run again by TCRdb, first through fastp at Q25 and then through MiXCR, and only productive beta chains were kept. Every CDR3 protein is listed once, alongside the most common genes and DNA of its rows. The table for this sample lists approximately 9,000 distinct CDR3 sequences; 28% of them were counted only once. The biggest ten clones account for around 8.8% of the sample. From cysteine to phenylalanine, the CDR3 is 14 amino acids long. The sequence is cut down to CDR3 DNA, 42 bases in frame from base 1. This entry comes from a study of immune characterization of retroperitoneal liposarcoma (dated by TCRdb to about 2019).

The clonotype originates from a male donor with retroperitoneal liposarcoma. What was sequenced was tumor tissue. The chain was built from TRBV5-3 and TRBJ2-7; the junction holds 8 bases that match TRBD1. TRBV5-3 is filed as an ORF, its function uncertain. The CDR3 region reads CASSSGGASYEQYF. In nucleotide form, the sequence is TGTGCCAGCAGCTCAGGGGGCGCTTCCTACGAGCAGTACTTC.